This T cell receptor (beta chain) was identified in a study of blood T cell repertoires in COVID-19. Per the study methods: It was from reference gene primer amplification that nucleated cell counts were estimated. Sequenced by immunoSEQ multiplex PCR; TCRdb stores in-frame clones only, minus some. V and J calls and clone size are as listed in that table; D and trimming were resolved from the DNA. The data contain a few hundred thousand clones, less than 95% of them singletons. The ends were cut back, 5 bases at V and 6 bases at J, with 14 bases in the middle. The length of the CDR3 is 14 residues. Germline CDR1 reads SGHTA; CDR2 reads FQGNSA.

Material for sequencing was PBMCs or T cells enriched from blood (not recorded which). This receptor was obtained from a man aged 18 to 35 who had recovered from COVID-19. This chain joins TRBV7-2 and TRBJ2-1; D is perhaps TRBD2 (5 bases). DNA for the CDR3: TGTGCCAGCAGCCTAGGACTGCTGCCCAATGAGCAGTTCTTC. Amino acids: CASSLGLLPNEQFF.